The 21 T cell receptor beta chains below come from one sample, sequenced in a study of long-term antiretroviral therapy in people with HIV. The assay, immunoSEQ v3.0, was run at survey level. Here immunoSEQ multiplex PCR was the method, and the copy in TCRdb shows in-frame clones only, minus some. Found here are about 22,000 clones, approximately 88% of them singletons; the top ten hold 3.5% to 5%. The specimen was unsorted PBMCs, collected about 5.7 years after starting antiretroviral therapy. These receptors all come from a man aged 30 to 39 with HIV.

The chain carries TRBV6-6 and TRBJ1-1; no firm D call. CDR3 length: 12 residues. Trimming cost V 4 bases and J 9 bases, with 12 bases left between them. The germline V gene has CDR1 MNHNY and CDR2 SVGAGI (reference sequence). The CDR3 coding sequence is TGTGCCAGCAGTTTGCCCGATCCGAAAGCTTTCTTT. Translated, it gives CASSLPDPKAFF.

The chain employs TRBV5-4 and TRBJ2-3; 11 bases fit TRBD2. Germline CDR1 and CDR2: SGHNT and YYREEE (reference sequence). CDR3 length: 16 amino acids. Germline trimming cut 5 bases from V and 4 bases from J; bases unmatched to any gene: 9. The CDR3 region is CASRPTSGRGADTQYF. The DNA for the CDR3 is TGTGCCAGCAGACCAACTAGCGGGAGAGGGGCAGATACGCAGTATTTT. Full variable domain (missing parts from reference TRBV5-4 and TRBJ2-3): ETGVTQSPTHLIKTRGQQVTLRCSSQSGHNTVSWYQQALGQGPQFIFQYYREEENGRGNFPPRFSGLQFPNYSSELNVNALELDDSALYLCASRPTSGRGADTQYFGPGTRLTVL.

This clone came up once. The chain is built from TRBV9 and TRBJ1-5, with D possibly TRBD1 on 6 matching bases. Germline V gives CDR1 SGDLS, CDR2 YYNGEE. The CDR3 has 15 residues. Trimming took 4 bases from V and 7 from J, leaving 18 bases between them. DNA for the CDR3: TGTGCCAGCAGCCCATTGTCGGGGGCAGGACAGCCCCAGCATTTT. This translates into CASSPLSGAGQPQHF.

This clone was recorded a few times. The chain carries TRBV28 and TRBJ2-7; D is uncertain. Germline CDR1 and CDR2: MDHEN and SYDVKM. With 6 bases removed from V and 0 bases from J, the gap between germline ends came to 9 bases. The CDR3 covers 13 residues. CDR3 DNA: TGTGCCAGCAGGACCCAGAGCTCCTACGAGCAGTACTTC. It encodes CASRTQSSYEQYF.

The chain recombines TRBV28 with TRBJ1-2; D uncertain. Trimming pared 5 bases from V and 4 bases from J, leaving 14 bases between. The germline CDR1 and CDR2 sequences are MDHEN and SYDVKM. The CDR3 runs to 14 residues. The CDR3 sequence: CASSTPGSAYGYTF. CDR3 coding DNA: TGTGCCAGCAGTACCCCGGGCAGCGCCTATGGCTACACCTTC.

This clone appeared a single time. V usage is TRBV30 and J usage is TRBJ2-7; possibly TRBD2 for D (6 bases). The germline V gene has CDR1 GTSNPN and CDR2 SVGIG (reference sequence). V was trimmed by 5 bases and J by 2 bases, leaving 16 bases between them. CDR3 size: 14 residues. CDR3 residues: CAWGGHFPPYEQYF. CDR3 bases: TGTGCCTGGGGAGGGCATTTTCCTCCCTACGAGCAGTACTTC. Full variable domain (missing parts from reference TRBV30 and TRBJ2-7): SQTIHQWPATLVQPVGSPLSLECTVEGTSNPNLYWYRQAAGRGLQLLFYSVGIGQISSEVPQNLSASRPQDRQFILSSKKLLLSDSGFYLCAWGGHFPPYEQYFGPGTRLTVT.

The chain carries TRBV7-2 and TRBJ1-6; a weak D match, TRBD1 (5 bases). Per the germline V gene, CDR1 is SGHTA and CDR2 is FQGNSA. The CDR3 covers 13 residues. The V and J ends lost 6 bases and 7 bases respectively, with 10 bases between them. As DNA, the CDR3 is TGTGCCAGCAGAATGGGGGGGAATTCACCCCTCCACTTT. This sequence encodes CASRMGGNSPLHF.

This chain connects TRBV5-1 to TRBJ1-2; possible D gene TRBD1, 5 bases. Trimming removed 0 bases at V and 5 bases at J, with 11 bases between. Germline CDR1 SGHRS, CDR2 YFSETQ. The length of the CDR3 is 14 residues. The CDR3 region is CASSLGEEGYGYTF. In DNA form, the CDR3 reads TGCGCCAGCAGCTTGGGGGAAGAGGGGTATGGCTACACCTTC.

The chain carries TRBV27 and TRBJ2-7; D may be TRBD1 (6 bases). Trimming pared 6 bases from V and 2 bases from J, leaving 17 bases between. Germline V CDR1 and CDR2: MNHEY, SMNVEV (reference sequence). The CDR3 runs 15 residues. Written as DNA, the CDR3 is TGTGCCAGCAGCCTGGTTCAAGGGACACCCTACGAGCAGTACTTC. As protein: CASSLVQGTPYEQYF.

The V gene is TRBV28, the J gene TRBJ2-2, with a possible D match to TRBD1 (5 bases). Trimming pared 2 bases from V and 4 bases from J, leaving 11 bases between. The CDR3 has 15 amino acids. Germline V gene sequence: CDR1 MDHEN, CDR2 SYDVKM. The DNA for the CDR3 is TGTGCCAGCAGTTTAAGGGGCAGGGTCACCGGGGAGCTGTTTTTT. Its translation: CASSLRGRVTGELFF.

The V and J genes are TRBV5-5 and TRBJ1-4; maybe TRBD1 (6 bases). Germline CDR1 and CDR2: SGHKS and YYEKEE (reference sequence). V lost 6 bases, J lost 7 bases, and 22 bases lay in between. The CDR3 extends over 16 amino acids. CDR3: CASTNQGGRVGEKLFF. As DNA, the CDR3 is TGTGCCAGCACCAATCAAGGGGGGAGGGTCGGTGAAAAACTGTTTTTT.

This sequence joins TRBV5-4 and TRBJ2-7; no definite D call. Per the germline V gene, CDR1 is SGHNT and CDR2 is YYREEE (reference sequence). V was clipped by 4 bases and J by 5 bases, with 10 bases between them. This CDR3 spans 12 amino acids. CDR3 nucleotides: TGTGCCAGCAGCAAGGGATCTAACGAGCAGTACTTC. This gives the protein CASSKGSNEQYF.

V gene TRBV7-2 combines with J gene TRBJ2-7, with a tentative D call TRBD1 (6 bases). The CDR3 is 13 amino acids. Trimming left V 5 bases short and J 5 bases short, with 13 bases between. Per the germline V gene, CDR1 is SGHTA and CDR2 is FQGNSA. CDR3 protein: CASSPKTGHEQYF. DNA for the CDR3: TGTGCCAGCAGCCCTAAAACAGGGCACGAGCAGTACTTC.

This clone was recorded only once. J is TRBJ2-7 and V is TRBV5-1, with 11 bases aligning to TRBD1. Germline assignment: CDR1 SGHRS and CDR2 YFSETQ. The CDR3 loop spans 15 amino acids. The ends lost 3 bases at V and 7 bases at J; junction bases unmatched: 9. The CDR3 nucleotides read TGCGCCAGCAGCTGGGGGGACAGGGGGATAAGGGAGCAGTACTTC. Amino acids: CASSWGDRGIREQYF.

This clone was recorded a few times. The CDR3 loop is CASSLGNRQPQHF. CDR3 in DNA: TGTGCCAGCAGCTTGGGGAACCGTCAGCCCCAGCATTTT. The chain links TRBV7-9 to TRBJ1-5; no definite D call. The germline gives CDR1 SEHNR, CDR2 FQNEAQ (reference sequence). V was cut by 3 bases and J by 6 bases, with 9 bases left in between. The length of the CDR3 is 13 residues. The full variable domain, rest sourced from reference TRBV7-9 and TRBJ1-5, is DTGVSQNPRHKITKRGQNVTFRCDPISEHNRLYWYRQTLGQGPEFLTYFQNEAQLEKSRLLSDRFSAERPKGSFSTLEIQRTEQGDSAMYLCASSLGNRQPQHFGDGTRLSIL.

V usage is TRBV4-3 and J usage is TRBJ2-3; D not certain. The CDR3 is 13 residues long. V dropped 4 bases and J dropped 6 bases, with 11 bases sitting between them. Germline CDR1 reads LGHNA; CDR2 reads YSLEER. The CDR3 here is CASSPSAWDTQYF. The CDR3 nucleotides read TGCGCCAGCAGCCCCTCGGCCTGGGATACGCAGTATTTT.

V is TRBV11-2 and J is TRBJ2-7; D is perhaps TRBD1 (6 bases). This CDR3 is built from 16 residues. Germline CDR1 and CDR2: SGHAT and FQNNGV. Trimming cost V 5 bases and J 0 bases, with 17 bases left between them. DNA of the CDR3: TGTGCCAGCAGCCCGGTATCCGGGACACTCTCCTACGAGCAGTACTTC. As protein: CASSPVSGTLSYEQYF.

The rearrangement joins TRBV6-5 to TRBJ2-1; D not certain. Trimming cost V 6 bases and J 0 bases, with 6 bases left between them. The length of the CDR3 is 13 residues. Germline-derived CDR1 and CDR2 are MNHEY and SVGAGI. CDR3: CASRPYSYNEQFF. Here the CDR3 DNA reads TGTGCCAGCAGGCCCTACTCCTACAATGAGCAGTTCTTC.

The genes are TRBV18 and TRBJ2-5; 14 bases map to TRBD2. Germline CDR1 KGHSH, CDR2 LQKENI. The CDR3 covers 19 residues. V was clipped by 3 bases and J by 0 bases; unmatched bases: 9. CDR3 DNA sequence: TGTGCCAGCTCACCGGGACTAGCGGGGGAGAACCCTTACCAAGAGACCCAGTACTTC. Its translation: CASSPGLAGENPYQETQYF.

The CDR3 region has the DNA TGTGCCAGCAGCTTGGCCGGGGGAGACACCGGGGAGCTGTTTTTT. Translating gives CASSLAGGDTGELFF. The chain uses TRBV5-4 and TRBJ2-2; D might be TRBD2 (6 bases). The CDR3 extends over 15 amino acids. Trimming removed 0 bases from V and 3 bases from J, with 9 bases in between. Looked up from germline, CDR1 is SGHNT and CDR2 is YYREEE (reference sequence).

The chain couples TRBV2 to TRBJ2-1; 11 nucleotides line up with TRBD2. This CDR3 comprises 17 residues. Germline CDR1 and CDR2: SNHLY and FYNNEI. With V trimmed by 6 bases and J by 4 bases, 11 bases remained unmatched. The CDR3 protein is CASRITSGGRGYNEQFF. The CDR3 DNA reads TGTGCCAGCAGGATAACTAGCGGGGGCAGAGGGTACAATGAGCAGTTCTTC.